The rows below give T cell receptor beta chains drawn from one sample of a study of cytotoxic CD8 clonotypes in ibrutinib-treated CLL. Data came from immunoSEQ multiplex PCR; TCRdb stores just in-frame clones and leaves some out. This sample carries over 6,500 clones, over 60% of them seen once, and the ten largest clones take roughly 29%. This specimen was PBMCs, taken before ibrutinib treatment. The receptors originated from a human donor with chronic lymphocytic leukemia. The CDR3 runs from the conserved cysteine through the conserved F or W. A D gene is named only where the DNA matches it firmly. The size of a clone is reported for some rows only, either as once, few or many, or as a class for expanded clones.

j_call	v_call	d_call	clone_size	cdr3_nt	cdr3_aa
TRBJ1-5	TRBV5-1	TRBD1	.	TGCGCCAGCAGCTTGGGACAGGGTGAGAATCAGCCCCAGCATTTT	CASSLGQGENQPQHF
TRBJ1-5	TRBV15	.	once	TGTGCCACCAGCAGAGACACCCATCAGCCCCAGCATTTT	CATSRDTHQPQHF
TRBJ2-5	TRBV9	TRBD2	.	TGTGCCAGCAGCACCCGCGGGGGGGCGGATCAAGAGACCCAGTACTTC	CASSTRGGADQETQYF
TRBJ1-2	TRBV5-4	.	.	TGTGCCAGCAGCTTGGCACTTTCTGGGTATGGCTACACCTTC	CASSLALSGYGYTF
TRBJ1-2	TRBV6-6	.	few	TGTGCCAGCAGGACAGGCCCCAACTATGGCTACACCTTC	CASRTGPNYGYTF
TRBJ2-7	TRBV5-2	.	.	TGCGCCAGCAGCCAACGAGCGGGGGGTATGACGAGCGAGCAGTACTTC	CASSQRAGGMTSEQYF
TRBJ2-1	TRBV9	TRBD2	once	TGTGCCAGCAGCGCCCGGGGGGGCCCGAACAATGAGCAGTTCTTC	CASSARGGPNNEQFF
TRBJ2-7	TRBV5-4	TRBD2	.	TGTGCCAGCAGCTTAAATCTGCTAGCGGGAGGGAACTACGAGCAGTACTTC	CASSLNLLAGGNYEQYF
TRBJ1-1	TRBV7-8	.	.	TGTGCCAGCAGCTTAGCAGGGACCACTGAAGCTTTCTTT	CASSLAGTTEAFF
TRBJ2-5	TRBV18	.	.	TGTGCCAGCTCACCGTACGGCGACCAAGAGACCCAGTACTTC	CASSPYGDQETQYF
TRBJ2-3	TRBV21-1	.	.	TGTGCCAACAAACTAAGGGGAGCGCCCACAGATACGCAGTATTTT	CANKLRGAPTDTQYF
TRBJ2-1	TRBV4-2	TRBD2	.	TGTGCCAGCAGCCAAGAATACGGCGGGAGTGTGGGTCGGCAGTTCTTC	CASSQEYGGSVGRQFF
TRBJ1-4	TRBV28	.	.	TGTGCCAGCACCCGAATAGATGAAAAACTGTTTTTT	CASTRIDEKLFF
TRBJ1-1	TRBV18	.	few	TGTGCCAGCTCACCACGCCCGACTGAAGCTTTCTTT	CASSPRPTEAFF
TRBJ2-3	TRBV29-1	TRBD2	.	TGCAGCTCAGGGCGGGGGTTCGACACAGATACGCAGTATTTT	CSSGRGFDTDTQYF
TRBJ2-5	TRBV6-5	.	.	TGTGCCAGCAGTCTTCAAGAGACCCAGTACTTC	CASSLQETQYF
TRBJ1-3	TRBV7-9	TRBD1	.	TGTGCCAGCAGCGCTCCCGGGACAGGGCACTCTGGAAACACCATATATTTT	CASSAPGTGHSGNTIYF
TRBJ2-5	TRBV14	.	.	TGTGCCAGCAGCCAAGCGGGGGAGACCCAGTACTTC	CASSQAGETQYF
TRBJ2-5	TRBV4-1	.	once	TGCGCCAGCAGCCAAGTTATTAATGTCGGGGGAGTAGAGACCCAGTACTTC	CASSQVINVGGVETQYF
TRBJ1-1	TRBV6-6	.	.	TGTGCCAGCAGTAGGTCCTTTATTTCGAACACTGAAGCTTTCTTT	CASSRSFISNTEAFF
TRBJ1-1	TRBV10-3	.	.	TGTGCCATCAGTGGGGGGGGGCACACTGAAGCTTTCTTT	CAISGGGHTEAFF